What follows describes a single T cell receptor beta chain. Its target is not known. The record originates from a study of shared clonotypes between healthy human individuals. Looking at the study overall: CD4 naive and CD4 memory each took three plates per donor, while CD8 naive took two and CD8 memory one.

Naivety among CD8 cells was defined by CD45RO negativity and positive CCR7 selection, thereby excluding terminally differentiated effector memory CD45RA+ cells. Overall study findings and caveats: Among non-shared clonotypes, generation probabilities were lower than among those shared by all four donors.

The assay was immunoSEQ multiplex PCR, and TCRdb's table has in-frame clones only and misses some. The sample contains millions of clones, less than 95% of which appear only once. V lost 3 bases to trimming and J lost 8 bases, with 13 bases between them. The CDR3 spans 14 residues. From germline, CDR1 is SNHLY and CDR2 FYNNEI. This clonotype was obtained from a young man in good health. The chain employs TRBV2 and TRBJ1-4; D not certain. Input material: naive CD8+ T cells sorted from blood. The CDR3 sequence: CASSDLGAEEKLFF. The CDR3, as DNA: TGTGCCAGCAGTGATTTGGGAGCCGAAGAAAAACTGTTTTTT.